This T cell receptor (beta chain) was identified during a study of blood T cell repertoires in COVID-19. Here immunoSEQ multiplex PCR was the method, and the copy in TCRdb shows in-frame clones only, minus some. The sample lists 250,000 to 350,000 clones, about 89% occurring once. This clone has just one count. The V end was cut by 4 bases, the J end by 8 bases, with 10 bases between. Germline loops: CDR1 GTSNPN, CDR2 SVGIG (reference sequence). The CDR3 covers 11 residues. The clonotype was recovered from a woman aged 60-75 years with acute or convalescent COVID-19. The V gene is TRBV30, the J gene TRBJ2-3; D uncertain. Sample: peripheral blood. The CDR3, as DNA: TGTGCCTGGACCCGTGGAGCTACGCAGTATTTT. Translating gives CAWTRGATQYF. The variable domain in full, with the rest retrieved from reference TRBV30 and TRBJ2-3, is SQTIHQWPATLVQPVGSPLSLECTVEGTSNPNLYWYRQAAGRGLQLLFYSVGIGQISSEVPQNLSASRPQDRQFILSSKKLLLSDSGFYLCAWTRGATQYFGPGTRLTVL.